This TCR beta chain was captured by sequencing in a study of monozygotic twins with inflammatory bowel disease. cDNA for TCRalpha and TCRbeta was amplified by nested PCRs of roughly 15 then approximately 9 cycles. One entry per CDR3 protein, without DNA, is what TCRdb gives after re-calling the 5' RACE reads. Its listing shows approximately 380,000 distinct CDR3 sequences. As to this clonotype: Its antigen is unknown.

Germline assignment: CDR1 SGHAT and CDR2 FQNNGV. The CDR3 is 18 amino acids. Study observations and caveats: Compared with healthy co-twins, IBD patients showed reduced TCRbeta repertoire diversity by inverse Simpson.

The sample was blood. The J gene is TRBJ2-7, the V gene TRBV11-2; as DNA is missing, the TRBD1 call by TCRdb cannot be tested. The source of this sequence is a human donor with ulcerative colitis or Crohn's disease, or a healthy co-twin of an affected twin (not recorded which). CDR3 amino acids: CASSLDGRGGSDSYEQYF.